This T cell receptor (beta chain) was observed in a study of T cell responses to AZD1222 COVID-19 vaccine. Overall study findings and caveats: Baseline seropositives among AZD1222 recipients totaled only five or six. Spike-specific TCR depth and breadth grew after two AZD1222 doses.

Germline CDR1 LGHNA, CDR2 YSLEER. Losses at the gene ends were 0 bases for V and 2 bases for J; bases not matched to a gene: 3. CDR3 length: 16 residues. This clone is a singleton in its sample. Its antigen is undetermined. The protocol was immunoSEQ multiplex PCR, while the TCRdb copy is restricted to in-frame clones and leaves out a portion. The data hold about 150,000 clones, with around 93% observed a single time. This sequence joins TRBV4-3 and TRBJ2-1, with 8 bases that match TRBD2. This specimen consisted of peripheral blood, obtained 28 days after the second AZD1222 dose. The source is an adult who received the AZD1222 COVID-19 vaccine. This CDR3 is CASSQDPAGAYNEQFF. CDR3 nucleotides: TGCGCCAGCAGCCAAGACCCAGCGGGAGCCTACAATGAGCAGTTCTTC.